Included here is one TCR beta chain sequence, with context. The antigen remains undetermined. One entry per CDR3 protein results from TCRdb running MiXCR on the 5' RACE reads. This sample yields about 110,000 distinct CDR3 sequences, of which 15% to 20% are seen a single time; roughly 6% belongs to the top ten. Germline-derived CDR1 and CDR2 are SGHTA and FQGNSA. CDR3 length: 17 residues. V gave up 1 base and J gave up 6 bases; unmatched junction bases: 8. The data were obtained in a study of T-cell memory formation after mild COVID-19. Study conclusions and caveats: There was a balanced CD4/CD8 profile in clones contracting day 15 to 85, and later expanders leaned CD4+. SARS-CoV-2 specificity of second-wave clones peaking day 37 was unconfirmed.

Input material: PBMCs or a T cell subset sorted from them (not recorded which). The rearrangement joins TRBV7-2 to TRBJ2-1; 11 bases are shared with TRBD2. The sequence was collected from a man younger than 35 who had mild COVID-19 (a few samples of this study predate the infection). Cell type and time point are not known. DNA for the CDR3: TGTGCCAGCAGCTTAGTCTCTACTAGCGGGGGCCGCAATGAGCAGTTCTTC. Amino acids: CASSLVSTSGGRNEQFF.